These 27 T cell receptor beta chains were all obtained from the same sample, sequenced in a study of T cell repertoires in aging, cancer and after chemotherapy. Peripheral blood genomic DNA, not sorted cells or RNA, was the template. TRB rearrangements spanning V, D and J were amplified using mixed TRB-A/B primers. TCRdb itself ran the multiplex PCR reads through MiXCR, one entry per CDR3 protein. Of 9,900 or so distinct CDR3 sequences listed, about 25% are singletons. Sequenced: blood. The receptors originated from a human donor in good health.

CDR3 amino acids: CAWSLVGTGGASEQFF. CDR3 nucleotide sequence: TGTGCCTGGAGCCTTGTTGGGACAGGGGGCGCGTCTGAGCAGTTCTTC. V and J are TRBV30 and TRBJ2-1; TRBD1 aligns across 12 bases. There are 16 residues in the CDR3. The germline V gene has CDR1 GTSNPN and CDR2 SVGIG (reference sequence). V shed 3 bases and J 9 bases; nucleotides not matched to a gene: 12.

This clonotype was seen only a few times. V gene TRBV27 combines with J gene TRBJ1-1, with 9 nucleotides matching TRBD1. CDR3 length: 16 residues. V was pared by 0 bases and J by 3 bases, with 5 bases of the junction left unmatched. The germline V gene has CDR1 MNHEY and CDR2 SMNVEV (reference sequence). The CDR3 is CASSLSATGGYTEAFF. CDR3 bases: TGTGCCAGCAGTTTATCGGCGACAGGGGGGTACACTGAAGCTTTCTTT.

By frequency in the sample, this clonotype is medium-sized. V gene TRBV6-5 combines with J gene TRBJ2-3; unclear D gene. Germline values: CDR1 MNHEY, CDR2 SVGAGI. This CDR3 comprises 17 residues. V gave up 0 bases and J gave up 0 bases, with 13 bases separating them. The CDR3 sequence is CASSYSRWTSSTDTQYF. Written as DNA, the CDR3 is TGTGCCAGCAGTTACTCGAGGTGGACCTCTAGCACAGATACGCAGTATTTT.

This clonotype is medium-sized in the sample. The CDR3 sequence is CSVEAGGPKAYEQYF. The CDR3 nucleotides read TGCAGCGTTGAGGCGGGAGGGCCTAAGGCTTACGAGCAGTACTTC. The V and J genes are TRBV29-1 and TRBJ2-7, with TRBD2 identical over 9 bases. The V and J ends lost 3 bases and 4 bases, in that order; junction bases with no gene match: 10. CDR1 and CDR2 (germline): SQVTM, ANQGSEA. The CDR3 runs 15 residues.

In this sample, this clonotype is medium-sized. The chain recombines TRBV30 with TRBJ1-1; D not resolved. CDR1 and CDR2 (germline): GTSNPN, SVGIG (reference sequence). This CDR3 has 13 residues. Between the trimmed V and J ends, which lost 0 bases and 0 bases, there was a span of 5 bases. CDR3 region: CAWSVSMNTEAFF. CDR3 DNA sequence: TGTGCCTGGAGTGTATCAATGAACACTGAAGCTTTCTTT.

The chain has TRBV5-1 and TRBJ2-3; D unresolved. V was shortened by 0 bases and J by 2 bases, with 10 bases between the two germline ends. The CDR3 totals 15 residues. CDR1 is SGHRS, CDR2 YFSETQ, per germline. CDR3 region: CASSLALQDTDTQYF. In DNA, the CDR3 is TGCGCCAGCAGCTTGGCCCTACAAGACACAGATACGCAGTATTTT.

The genes are TRBV12-3 or TRBV12-4 and TRBJ1-5; weak D call: TRBD1 (5 bases). CDR3 length: 14 amino acids. V lost 5 bases and J lost 9, with 17 bases in between. The CDR3 spells CASSGDSDGLPQHF. CDR3 bases: TGTGCCAGCAGTGGAGACAGTGATGGGTTGCCCCAGCATTTT.

The chain joins TRBV7-3 to TRBJ2-6, with D perhaps matching TRBD2 (6 bases). V lost 1 base, J lost 0 bases, and 16 bases lay in between. Germline CDR1 is SGHTA and CDR2 is FQGTGA. The CDR3 is 19 residues long. As DNA, the CDR3 is TGTGCCAGCAGCTTAAGTGCGGGGCAGGAAAGCTCTGGGGCCAACGTCCTGACTTTC. Encoded protein: CASSLSAGQESSGANVLTF.

CDR3 DNA: TGTGCCTGGAGTGTACGCACTCCAGATACGCAGTATTTT. Translating gives CAWSVRTPDTQYF. The chain uses TRBV30 and TRBJ2-3; D gene unclear. The CDR3 extends over 13 amino acids. V lost 0 bases and J lost 4, with 8 bases in between. Germline loops: CDR1 GTSNPN, CDR2 SVGIG (reference sequence). Combining the CDR3 with reference TRBV30 and TRBJ2-3 gives the whole variable domain SQTIHQWPATLVQPVGSPLSLECTVEGTSNPNLYWYRQAAGRGLQLLFYSVGIGQISSEVPQNLSASRPQDRQFILSSKKLLLSDSGFYLCAWSVRTPDTQYFGPGTRLTVL.

With respect to this clonotype: A clone one base away is much larger, so this may be a read error. CDR3 nucleotides: TGTGCCTGGAGTCGGGGTAACAATCAGCCCCAGCATTTT. Protein product: CAWSRGNNQPQHF. The chain uses TRBV30 and TRBJ1-5; D is unresolved. The V and J ends lost 2 bases and 3 bases respectively, with 8 bases between them. Germline V gene data show CDR1 as GTSNPN and CDR2 as SVGIG (reference sequence). The CDR3 has 13 amino acids.

The rearrangement uses TRBV20-1 and TRBJ2-2, with D maybe TRBD2 (5 bases). The CDR3 spans 15 residues. Trimming took 2 bases from V and 4 from J, leaving 14 bases between them. Germline V lookup: CDR1 DFQATT, CDR2 SNEGSKA (reference sequence). The CDR3 loop reads CSARKLAGATGELFF. The CDR3 DNA sequence: TGCAGTGCTAGAAAACTCGCGGGCGCCACCGGGGAGCTGTTTTTT.

This clonotype is categorized as medium-sized. The chain combines TRBV15 with TRBJ2-1; 8 nucleotides agree with TRBD1. Trimming cost V 3 bases and J 8 bases; bases outside gene matches: 3. The CDR3 runs to 13 residues. Germline lookup yields CDR1 LNHNV and CDR2 YYDKDF (reference sequence). The CDR3 DNA reads TGTGCCACCAGCAGCCAACAGGGGGATGAGCAGTTCTTC. It yields the protein CATSSQQGDEQFF.

This clonotype has just a few counts. The gene calls are TRBV14 and TRBJ2-7; 7 nucleotides agree with TRBD1. The V gene's germline CDR1 is SGHDN and CDR2 FVKESK. The CDR3 runs to 15 residues. V gave up 3 bases and J gave up 0 bases; unmatched junction bases: 5. In DNA form, the CDR3 reads TGTGCCAGCAGCCACCGGACAGGCTTCTCCTACGAGCAGTACTTC. Protein: CASSHRTGFSYEQYF.

The sample holds a few counts of this clonotype. The CDR3 nucleotides read TGTGCCAGCAGTAAACGGACTAGCGGGAGGGCGACCAATGAGCAGTTCTTC. Its translation: CASSKRTSGRATNEQFF. J is TRBJ2-1 and V is TRBV27, with 15 positions matching TRBD2. The CDR3 is made up of 17 amino acids. Trimming removed 5 bases from V and 6 bases from J; junction bases left unmatched: 8. Germline loops: CDR1 MNHEY, CDR2 SMNVEV (reference sequence).

Remarks on this clonotype: A junction end diverges from the germline sequence, so it may reflect a read error. The rearrangement links TRBV5-8 to TRBJ2-1; 12 nucleotides match TRBD2. The CDR3 totals 15 residues. CDR1 and CDR2 (germline): SGHTS, YDEGEE. The CDR3 region is CASSLGLAGGNEQFF. The CDR3 coding sequence is TGCGCCAGCAGCCTGGGGCTAGCGGGAGGGAATGAGCAGTTCTTC.

By sample fraction, this clonotype is medium-sized. The gene calls are TRBV29-1 and TRBJ1-1, with a weak D call TRBD1 (5 bases). V lost 8 bases and J lost 1, with 11 bases in between. The germline V gene has CDR1 SQVTM and CDR2 ANQGSEA. The CDR3 totals 12 residues. DNA for the CDR3: TGCAGCCTACAGGAGCCGAACACTGAAGCTTTCTTT. Translating gives CSLQEPNTEAFF.

The V gene is TRBV4-1, the J gene TRBJ1-1; D ambiguous. Trimming shortened V by 0 bases and J by 1 base, and 9 bases separated the two germline ends. CDR1 and CDR2 (germline): MGHRA, YSYEKL. The CDR3 consists of 15 residues. The CDR3 nucleotides are TGCGCCAGCAGCCAAGATTGGGCACCGAACACTGAAGCTTTCTTT. Residues: CASSQDWAPNTEAFF.

About this clonotype itself: This may arise from a read error, as a much more abundant clone is one base away. The chain combines TRBV7-3 with TRBJ2-1; 13 bases align to TRBD2. CDR3 size: 17 residues. J lost 10 bases, V lost 5 bases, and 14 bases had no gene match. Germline CDR1 and CDR2: SGHTA and FQGTGA. CDR3 loop: CASSPLILAGGPKEQFF. The CDR3 DNA sequence: TGTGCCAGCAGCCCCCTTATACTAGCGGGAGGGCCGAAGGAGCAGTTCTTC.

This clonotype has a handful of counts. This chain joins TRBV6-1 and TRBJ2-5; the match to TRBD2 covers 10 bases. The CDR3 consists of 15 residues. Germline CDR1 and CDR2: MNHNS and SASEGT. V dropped 6 bases and J dropped 2; count of bases not matched to a gene: 6. CDR3 amino acids: CASRTAGGQQETQYF. CDR3 nucleotide sequence: TGTGCCAGCAGGACAGCGGGGGGGCAACAAGAGACCCAGTACTTC.

This chain connects TRBV18 to TRBJ1-3; no reliable D call. This CDR3 spans 15 amino acids. In germline, CDR1 is KGHSH, CDR2 LQKENI. V shed 3 bases and J shed 8 bases, with 17 bases lying between them. The CDR3 DNA reads TGTGCCAGCTCACCTCGGAGGGCCCCATTGGACACCATATATTTT. It codes for CASSPRRAPLDTIYF.

The genes are TRBV19 and TRBJ2-3; D remains ambiguous. This CDR3 has 13 amino acids. The V gene lost 6 bases and the J gene lost 0 bases, with 7 bases spanning the gap. Germline CDR1 is LNHDA and CDR2 is SQIVND (reference sequence). CDR3 loop: CASRATSTDTQYF. As DNA, the CDR3 is TGTGCCAGTAGGGCCACTAGCACAGATACGCAGTATTTT.

On this clonotype itself: A single base separates this from a much larger clone, so it may be a read error. The V call is TRBV7-2, the J call TRBJ2-3; 10 nucleotides match TRBD2. CDR3 length equals 16 residues. Germline values: CDR1 SGHTA, CDR2 FQGNSA. V shed 7 bases and J 5 bases; nucleotides not matched to a gene: 12. In DNA form, the CDR3 reads TGTGCCAGCAACTCACCACTAGCGGGGTGGGAAGATACGCAGTATTTT. Residues: CASNSPLAGWEDTQYF.

This clonotype is classed as medium-sized. The chain links TRBV7-2 to TRBJ2-1, with 9 bases that match TRBD2. This CDR3 has 14 amino acids. Unmatched junction bases numbered 8, after V lost 4 bases and J lost 10 bases. CDR1 SGHTA and CDR2 FQGNSA come from the germline V gene. CDR3 nucleotide sequence: TGTGCCAGCAGCTCCACAGCGGGAGGAGGGGAGCAGTTCTTC. Its protein product is CASSSTAGGGEQFF.

This chain links TRBV6-5 with TRBJ2-7, with D tentatively TRBD2 (5 bases). This CDR3 contains 15 residues. CDR1 is MNHEY, CDR2 SVGAGI, per germline. Trimming shortened V by 0 bases and J by 6 bases, and 15 bases separated the two germline ends. The CDR3 sequence is CASSYSIGRGSEQYF. CDR3 coding DNA: TGTGCCAGCAGTTACTCGATAGGGAGAGGGAGCGAGCAGTACTTC.

J is TRBJ2-5 and V is TRBV7-9; 9 positions match TRBD2. J lost 1 base, V lost 5 bases, and 8 bases had no gene match. Germline V gene sequence: CDR1 SEHNR, CDR2 FQNEAQ (reference sequence). This CDR3 is 16 amino acids long. The CDR3 DNA reads as TGTGCCAGCAGCCCCAGGGGCGGGAGGGTCCAAGAGACCCAGTACTTC. Encoded protein: CASSPRGGRVQETQYF.

The genes are TRBV7-9 and TRBJ2-3, with 16 bases that match TRBD2. The V segment lost 4 bases and the J segment 8 bases; nucleotides outside the gene matches: 9. There are 17 residues in the CDR3. Looked up from germline, CDR1 is SEHNR and CDR2 is FQNEAQ (reference sequence). CDR3 region: CASSSPGLAGGPGTQYF. The CDR3 coding sequence is TGTGCCAGCAGCTCCCCGGGACTAGCGGGAGGGCCCGGTACGCAGTATTTT.

The chain has TRBV18 and TRBJ1-1; D perhaps matches TRBD1 (5 bases). V was pared by 1 base and J by 1 base, with 7 bases between. The CDR3 is 14 amino acids. The germline V gene has CDR1 KGHSH and CDR2 LQKENI. The CDR3 reads CASSPLTGNTEAFF. The CDR3 DNA reads as TGTGCCAGCTCACCACTCACAGGGAACACTGAAGCTTTCTTT.